Listed here are 9 T cell receptor beta chains from one sample, sequenced in a study of blood T cells in healthy people across ages. Then a second PCR, running about 7 to 11 cycles, was carried out with a sample-barcoded 5' primer and a J-beta primer mix. One entry per CDR3 protein results from TCRdb running MiXCR on the 5' RACE reads. The table lists 550,000 to 700,000 distinct CDR3 sequences, approximately 30% of them singletons. The sample taken for sequencing was blood. The source is an older woman in good health.

This sequence joins TRBV7-9 and TRBJ2-5; D is perhaps TRBD1 or TRBD2 (6 bases each). CDR1 is SEHNR and CDR2 is FQNEAQ in the germline V gene (reference sequence). There are 14 residues in the CDR3. Trimming shortened V by 10 bases and J by 2 bases, and 17 bases separated the two germline ends. The CDR3 sequence is CAIGGDKIQETQYF. The DNA for the CDR3 is TGTGCCATCGGAGGGGACAAAATACAAGAGACCCAGTACTTC.

The gene calls are TRBV9 and TRBJ1-1; unclear D gene. Germline values: CDR1 SGDLS, CDR2 YYNGEE. The V end was cut by 4 bases, the J end by 0 bases, with 13 bases between. The CDR3 consists of 15 residues. This CDR3 reads CASSSQDFMNTEAFF. The CDR3 bases are TGTGCCAGCAGCTCCCAGGACTTCATGAACACTGAAGCTTTCTTT.

This clonotype turned up a few times. The chain employs TRBV10-3 and TRBJ2-3; D remains unclear. The length of the CDR3 is 14 residues. The germline gives CDR1 ENHRY, CDR2 SYGVKD. Trimming took 10 bases from V and 0 from J, leaving 14 bases between them. CDR3 bases: TGTGCCACTGACGGAGCCCCAAGCACAGATACGCAGTATTTT. This codes for CATDGAPSTDTQYF.

V usage is TRBV21-1 and J usage is TRBJ1-5. TRBV21-1 is listed as a pseudogene. This CDR3 has 10 residues. The CDR3 DNA sequence: TGTGCTCCAGCGGATCAGCCTCAGCATTTT. This codes for CAPADQPQHF.

The CDR3 region is CASSPRDRGNQETQYF. In nucleotides, the CDR3 is TGTGCCAGCAGCCCGAGGGACAGGGGCAACCAAGAGACCCAGTACTTC. The chain carries TRBV9 and TRBJ2-5, with 10 bases that match TRBD1. The germline gives CDR1 SGDLS, CDR2 YYNGEE. The CDR3 runs to 16 residues. J gave up 0 bases and V 4 bases, and 6 bases lay outside the gene matches.

The sample holds a few counts of this clonotype. The V and J genes are TRBV5-4 and TRBJ2-1; 11 nucleotides align to TRBD2. CDR1 and CDR2 (germline): SGHNT, YYREEE (reference sequence). The CDR3 totals 15 residues. The junction had 5 bases not matched to a gene; V was cut back by 4 bases and J by 5 bases. CDR3 bases: TGTGCCAGCAGCAAGGGACTAGCGGAGAACAATGAGCAGTTCTTC. Protein sequence: CASSKGLAENNEQFF.

The chain recombines TRBV20-1 with TRBJ2-5; no firm D call. Near its end, the DNA agrees better with TRBJ2-1, so the J call may be wrong. CDR1 and CDR2 from the germline V gene are DFQATT and SNEGSKA (reference sequence). This CDR3 is 14 amino acids long. The chain's CDR3 is CSARMAGSYNEQFF. In nucleotides, the CDR3 is TGCAGTGCTAGAATGGCAGGCTCCTACAATGAGCAGTTCTTC.

This clonotype was counted between two and nine times. As DNA, the CDR3 is TGCGCCAGCAGCTTTTTGGCTAGCGGGGGGGCCGGAGAGCAGTTCTTC. Translating it yields CASSFLASGGAGEQFF. The chain employs TRBV5-1 and TRBJ2-1; 12 nucleotides match TRBD2. The germline V gene encodes CDR1 SGHRS and CDR2 YFSETQ. The CDR3 has 16 residues. The V and J ends lost 2 bases and 10 bases, in that order; junction bases with no gene match: 10.

This clonotype was found a few times. A junction boundary mismatches the germline segment, possibly from a read error. The chain is built from TRBV4-3 and TRBJ1-2, with D possibly TRBD1 on 6 matching bases. The CDR3 is 15 residues long. CDR1 is LGHNA and CDR2 is YSLEER in the germline V gene. The CDR3 sequence: CASSHRPTGNYGYTF. CDR3 coding DNA: TGCGCCAGCAGCCACCGGCCTACAGGGAACTACGGCTACACCTTC.